Below, 9 T cell receptor beta chains from the same sample are listed, as sequenced in a study of shared clonotypes between healthy human individuals. The assay was immunoSEQ multiplex PCR, and TCRdb's table has in-frame clones only and misses some. The data contain about 1.1 million clones, about 84% of them singletons. Input material: memory CD4+ T cells from PBMCs. Subset of the sample: CD45RA-negative fraction. Receptor source: a man younger than 35 in good health. Some clones in this sample may be carry-over from other donors' samples.

A remark on this clone: Other DNA sequences in the same sample also yield this CDR3. The rearrangement joins TRBV2 to TRBJ1-3; D remains ambiguous. The ends were cut back, 6 bases at V and 0 bases at J, with 6 bases in the middle. In germline, CDR1 is SNHLY, CDR2 FYNNEI. The CDR3 loop spans 13 amino acids. The CDR3 spells CASRQSSGNTIYF. In DNA, the CDR3 is TGTGCCAGCAGACAGAGCTCTGGAAACACCATATATTTT.

The chain recombines TRBV18 with TRBJ2-5; no firm D call. V lost 5 bases and J 5 bases, leaving 9 bases between the germline ends. The CDR3 is made up of 12 amino acids. Looked up from germline, CDR1 is KGHSH and CDR2 is LQKENI. CDR3 in DNA: TGTGCCAGCTCAGGAACCGGGGAGACCCAGTACTTC. Translated: CASSGTGETQYF.

The V gene is TRBV2, the J gene TRBJ1-4; a possible D gene is TRBD1 (5 bases). V was trimmed by 2 bases and J by 10 bases, leaving 17 bases between them. Germline lookup yields CDR1 SNHLY and CDR2 FYNNEI. The CDR3 is 15 amino acids. The chain's CDR3 is CASSEWGGEVVKLFF. The DNA of the CDR3 is TGTGCCAGCAGTGAATGGGGAGGGGAAGTGGTAAAACTGTTTTTT.

The rearrangement joins TRBV6-1 to TRBJ2-7; D gene unclear. Germline V gene lookup returns CDR1 MNHNS and CDR2 SASEGT. V lost 7 bases to trimming and J lost 3 bases, with 7 bases between them. CDR3 length: 11 residues. The CDR3 protein is CASMVGYEQYF. CDR3 sequence (DNA): TGTGCCAGCATGGTCGGCTACGAGCAGTACTTC.

The V and J genes are TRBV5-1 and TRBJ1-2, with no clear D. Germline assignment: CDR1 SGHRS and CDR2 YFSETQ. The CDR3 is 13 amino acids. Trimming took off 0 bases at V and 6 bases at J, with 9 bases between the two ends. CDR3 coding DNA: TGCGCCAGCAGCTTGGGCTCCCTAGATGGCTACACCTTC. Translated: CASSLGSLDGYTF.

The rearrangement joins TRBV7-2 to TRBJ2-7, with D possibly being TRBD2 (6 bases). Deletions cut 0 bases from V and 4 bases from J, with 16 bases between. This CDR3 is built from 16 residues. Germline lookup yields CDR1 SGHTA and CDR2 FQGNSA. The CDR3 sequence: CASSLAPGVWGYEQYF. As DNA, the CDR3 is TGTGCCAGCAGCTTAGCGCCGGGGGTCTGGGGGTACGAGCAGTACTTC.

The V gene is TRBV6-6, the J gene TRBJ2-7; TRBD2 matches at 8 bases. Germline trimming cut 2 bases from V and 0 bases from J; bases unmatched to any gene: 6. Germline V gene lookup returns CDR1 MNHNY and CDR2 SVGAGI (reference sequence). The CDR3 is made up of 16 amino acids. DNA for the CDR3: TGTGCCAGCAGTTACGGGTCCAGCGGGAGCTCCTACGAGCAGTACTTC. This translates into CASSYGSSGSSYEQYF.

The rearrangement links TRBV10-2 to TRBJ2-2; 7 bases are a match to TRBD1. The V and J ends lost 6 bases and 0 bases, in that order; junction bases with no gene match: 7. CDR1 and CDR2 (germline): WSHSY, SAAADI. This CDR3 has 16 amino acids. The CDR3 nucleotides are TGCGCCAGCAGGATTAACAGGGGCCCGAACACCGGGGAGCTGTTTTTT. Protein product: CASRINRGPNTGELFF.

The chain recombines TRBV12-5 with TRBJ2-1, with 7 nucleotides matching TRBD1. In germline, CDR1 is LGHNT, CDR2 FRNRAP. Unmatched junction bases numbered 11, after V lost 0 bases and J lost 9 bases. The CDR3 runs 16 residues. The CDR3 nucleotides read TGTGCTAGTGGTTTGGTACCGGGACAGACTTGGGGTGAGCAGTTCTTC. Residues: CASGLVPGQTWGEQFF.